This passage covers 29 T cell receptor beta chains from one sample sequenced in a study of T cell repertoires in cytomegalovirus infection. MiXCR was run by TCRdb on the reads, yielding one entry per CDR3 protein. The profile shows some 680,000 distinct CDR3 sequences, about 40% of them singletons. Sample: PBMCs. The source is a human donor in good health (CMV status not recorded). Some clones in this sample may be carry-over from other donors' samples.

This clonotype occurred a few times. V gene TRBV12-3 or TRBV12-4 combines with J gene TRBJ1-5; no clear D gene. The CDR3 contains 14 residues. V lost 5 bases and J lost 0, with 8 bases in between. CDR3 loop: CASSPSDSNQPQHF. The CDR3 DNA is TGTGCCAGCAGTCCATCAGATAGCAATCAGCCCCAGCATTTT.

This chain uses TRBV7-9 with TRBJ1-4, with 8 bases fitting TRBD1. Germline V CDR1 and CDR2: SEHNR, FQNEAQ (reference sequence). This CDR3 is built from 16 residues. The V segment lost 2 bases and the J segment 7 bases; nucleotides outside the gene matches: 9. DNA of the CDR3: TGTGCCAGCAGCTTAATGTTCCGGACAGGGCGTGAAAAACTGTTTTTT. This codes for CASSLMFRTGREKLFF.

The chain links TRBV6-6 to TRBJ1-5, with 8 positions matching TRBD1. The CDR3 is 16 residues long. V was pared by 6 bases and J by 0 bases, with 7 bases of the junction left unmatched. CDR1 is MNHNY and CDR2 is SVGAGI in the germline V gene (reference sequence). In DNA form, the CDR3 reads TGTGCCAGCAGGTTTGAGACAGGGGATAGCAATCAGCCCCAGCATTTT. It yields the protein CASRFETGDSNQPQHF.

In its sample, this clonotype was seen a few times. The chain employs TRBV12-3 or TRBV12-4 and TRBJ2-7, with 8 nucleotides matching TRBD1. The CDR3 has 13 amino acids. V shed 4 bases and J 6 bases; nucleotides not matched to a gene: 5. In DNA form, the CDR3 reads TGTGCCAGCAGTTCGCAGGGGGCGGTCGAGCAGTACTTC. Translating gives CASSSQGAVEQYF.

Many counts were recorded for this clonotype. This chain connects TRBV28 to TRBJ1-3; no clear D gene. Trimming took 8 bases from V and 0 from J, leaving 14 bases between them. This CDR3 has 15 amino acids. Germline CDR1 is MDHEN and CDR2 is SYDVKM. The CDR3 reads CASRPDPSSGNTIYF. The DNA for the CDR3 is TGTGCCAGCCGCCCGGACCCTAGCTCTGGAAACACCATATATTTT.

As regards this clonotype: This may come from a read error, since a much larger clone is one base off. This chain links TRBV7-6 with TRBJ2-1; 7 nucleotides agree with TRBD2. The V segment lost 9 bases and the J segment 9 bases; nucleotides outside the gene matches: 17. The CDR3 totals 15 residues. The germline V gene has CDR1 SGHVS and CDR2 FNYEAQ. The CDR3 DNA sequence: TGTGCCAGTATTGGGGCGGGGGACCGGTGGGGTGAGCAGTTCTTC. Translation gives CASIGAGDRWGEQFF.

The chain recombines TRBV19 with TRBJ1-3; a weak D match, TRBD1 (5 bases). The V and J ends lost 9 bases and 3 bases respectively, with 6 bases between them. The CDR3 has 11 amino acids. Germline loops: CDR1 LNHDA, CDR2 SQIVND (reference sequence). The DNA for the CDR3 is TGTGCCAGAGGGGTTGGAAACACCATATATTTT. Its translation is CARGVGNTIYF.

The DNA for the CDR3 is TGCGCCAGCAGCCAAACCTCGACAGGGTTGTACGAGCAGTACTTC. This translates into CASSQTSTGLYEQYF. The V and J genes are TRBV4-1 and TRBJ2-7, with 7 bases matching TRBD1. CDR3 length equals 15 residues. The germline V gene encodes CDR1 MGHRA and CDR2 YSYEKL. J lost 4 bases, V lost 2 bases, and 8 bases had no gene match.

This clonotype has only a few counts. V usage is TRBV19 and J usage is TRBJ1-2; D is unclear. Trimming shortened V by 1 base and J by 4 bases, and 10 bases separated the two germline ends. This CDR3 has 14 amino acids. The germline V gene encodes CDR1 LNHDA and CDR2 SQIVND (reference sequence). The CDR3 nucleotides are TGTGCCAGTAGTATAGTAGGCGGTTCCTATGGCTACACCTTC. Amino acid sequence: CASSIVGGSYGYTF.

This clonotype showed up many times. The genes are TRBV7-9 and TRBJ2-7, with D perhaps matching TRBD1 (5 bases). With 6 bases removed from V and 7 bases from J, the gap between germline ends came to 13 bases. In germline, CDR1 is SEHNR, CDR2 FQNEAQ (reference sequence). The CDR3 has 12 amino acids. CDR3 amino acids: CASSSTGIEQYF. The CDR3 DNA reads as TGTGCCAGCAGTTCTACAGGAATAGAGCAGTACTTC.

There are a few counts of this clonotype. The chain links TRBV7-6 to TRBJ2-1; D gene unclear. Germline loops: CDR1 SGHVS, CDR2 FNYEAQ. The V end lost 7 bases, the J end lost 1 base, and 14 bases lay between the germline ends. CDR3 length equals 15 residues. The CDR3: CASTPRSESYNEQFF. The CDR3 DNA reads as TGTGCCAGCACCCCTCGCTCCGAGTCCTACAATGAGCAGTTCTTC. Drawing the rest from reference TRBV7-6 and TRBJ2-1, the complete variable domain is GAGVSQSPRYKVTKRGQDVALRCDPISGHVSLYWYRQALGQGPEFLTYFNYEAQQDKSGLPNDRFSAERPEGSISTLTIQRTEQRDSAMYRCASTPRSESYNEQFFGPGTRLTVL.

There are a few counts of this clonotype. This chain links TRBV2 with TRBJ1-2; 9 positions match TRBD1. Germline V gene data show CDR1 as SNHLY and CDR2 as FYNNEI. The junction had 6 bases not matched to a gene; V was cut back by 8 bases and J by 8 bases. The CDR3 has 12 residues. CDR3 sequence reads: CASLQGAEGYTF. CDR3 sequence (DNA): TGTGCCAGCCTACAGGGGGCTGAAGGCTACACCTTC.

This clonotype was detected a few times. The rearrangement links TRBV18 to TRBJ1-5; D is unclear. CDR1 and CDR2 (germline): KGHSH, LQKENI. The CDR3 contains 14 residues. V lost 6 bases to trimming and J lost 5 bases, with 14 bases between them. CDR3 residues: CASSAAGMDQPQHF. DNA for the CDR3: TGTGCCAGCTCTGCCGCAGGTATGGATCAGCCCCAGCATTTT.

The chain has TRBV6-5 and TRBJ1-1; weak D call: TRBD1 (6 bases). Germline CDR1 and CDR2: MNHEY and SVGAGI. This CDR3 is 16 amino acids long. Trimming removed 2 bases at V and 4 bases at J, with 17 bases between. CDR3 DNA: TGTGCCAGCAGTTACAAAGGTTTCGCAGGGGCCACTGAAGCTTTCTTT. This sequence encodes CASSYKGFAGATEAFF.

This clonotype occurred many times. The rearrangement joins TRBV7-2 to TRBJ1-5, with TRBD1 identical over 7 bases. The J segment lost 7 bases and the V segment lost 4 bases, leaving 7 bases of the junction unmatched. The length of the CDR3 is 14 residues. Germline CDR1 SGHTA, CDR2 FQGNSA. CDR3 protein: CASSSGQVYQPQHF. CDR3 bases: TGTGCCAGCAGCTCCGGACAGGTATACCAGCCCCAGCATTTT.

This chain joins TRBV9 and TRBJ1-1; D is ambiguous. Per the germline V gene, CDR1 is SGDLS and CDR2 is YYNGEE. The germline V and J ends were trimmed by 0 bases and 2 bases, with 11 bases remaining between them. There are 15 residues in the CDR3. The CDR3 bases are TGTGCCAGCAGCGTAGGGACGCACCTCAACACTGAAGCTTTCTTT. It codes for CASSVGTHLNTEAFF. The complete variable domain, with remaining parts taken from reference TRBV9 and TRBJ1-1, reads DSGVTQTPKHLITATGQRVTLRCSPRSGDLSVYWYQQSLDQGLQFLIQYYNGEERAKGNILERFSAQQFPDLHSELNLSSLELGDSALYFCASSVGTHLNTEAFFGQGTRLTVV.

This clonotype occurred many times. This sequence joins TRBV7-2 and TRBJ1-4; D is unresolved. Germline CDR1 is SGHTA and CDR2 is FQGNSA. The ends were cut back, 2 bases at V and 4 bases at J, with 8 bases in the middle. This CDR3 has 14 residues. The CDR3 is CASSLIPYNEKLFF. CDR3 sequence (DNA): TGTGCCAGCAGCTTAATTCCATATAATGAAAAACTGTTTTTT.

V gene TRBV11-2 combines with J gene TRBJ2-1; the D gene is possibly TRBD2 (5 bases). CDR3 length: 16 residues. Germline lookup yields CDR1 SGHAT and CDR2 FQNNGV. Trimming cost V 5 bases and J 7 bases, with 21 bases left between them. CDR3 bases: TGTGCCAGCAGCGATGATGTACTAGGAGGTTGGAATGAGCAGTTCTTC. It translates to CASSDDVLGGWNEQFF.

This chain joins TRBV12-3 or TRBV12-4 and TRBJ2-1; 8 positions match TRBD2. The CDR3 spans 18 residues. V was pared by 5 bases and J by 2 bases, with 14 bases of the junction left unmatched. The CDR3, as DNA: TGTGCCAGCAGTCCCCGTCGCTCCCTAGCGGGCCCCTACAATGAGCAGTTCTTC. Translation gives CASSPRRSLAGPYNEQFF.

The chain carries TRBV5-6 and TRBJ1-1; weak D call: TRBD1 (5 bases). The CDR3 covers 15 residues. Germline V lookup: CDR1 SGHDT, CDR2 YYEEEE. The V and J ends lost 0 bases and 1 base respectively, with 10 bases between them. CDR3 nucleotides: TGTGCCAGCAGCTTGGGACAGCGGGGGAACACTGAAGCTTTCTTT. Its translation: CASSLGQRGNTEAFF.

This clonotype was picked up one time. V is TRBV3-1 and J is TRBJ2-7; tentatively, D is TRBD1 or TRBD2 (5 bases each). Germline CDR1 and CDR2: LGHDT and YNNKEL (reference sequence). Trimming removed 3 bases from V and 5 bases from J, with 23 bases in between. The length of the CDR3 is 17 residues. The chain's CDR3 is CASSQGRVPLGGDEQYF. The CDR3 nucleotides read TGTGCCAGCAGCCAGGGGCGGGTCCCCCTTGGGGGTGACGAGCAGTACTTC.

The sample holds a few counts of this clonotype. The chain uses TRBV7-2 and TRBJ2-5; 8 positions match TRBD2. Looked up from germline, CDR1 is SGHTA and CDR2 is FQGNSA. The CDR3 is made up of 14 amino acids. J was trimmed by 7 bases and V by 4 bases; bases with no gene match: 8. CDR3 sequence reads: CASSSQVAGGTQYF. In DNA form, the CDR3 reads TGTGCCAGCAGCTCTCAAGTGGCGGGGGGGACCCAGTACTTC.

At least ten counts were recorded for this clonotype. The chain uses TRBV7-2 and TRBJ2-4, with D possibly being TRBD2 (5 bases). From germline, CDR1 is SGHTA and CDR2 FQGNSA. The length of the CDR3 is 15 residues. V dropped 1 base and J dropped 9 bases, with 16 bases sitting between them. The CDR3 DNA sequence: TGTGCCAGCAGCTTAGATCTAGCCGGAGAAGGCATTCAGTACTTC. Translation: CASSLDLAGEGIQYF.

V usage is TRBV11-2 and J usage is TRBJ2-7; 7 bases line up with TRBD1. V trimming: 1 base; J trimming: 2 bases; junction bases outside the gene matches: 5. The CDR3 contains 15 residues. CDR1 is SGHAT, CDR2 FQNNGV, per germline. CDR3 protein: CASSLVGDSPYEQYF. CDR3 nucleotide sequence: TGTGCCAGCAGCTTAGTAGGGGACAGTCCCTACGAGCAGTACTTC.

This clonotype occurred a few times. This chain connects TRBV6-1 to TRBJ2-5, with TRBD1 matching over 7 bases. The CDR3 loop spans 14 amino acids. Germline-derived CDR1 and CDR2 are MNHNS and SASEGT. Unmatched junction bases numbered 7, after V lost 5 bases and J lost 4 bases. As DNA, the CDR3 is TGTGCCAGCAGTCCCGAGGGGGCGGCAGAGACCCAGTACTTC. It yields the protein CASSPEGAAETQYF.

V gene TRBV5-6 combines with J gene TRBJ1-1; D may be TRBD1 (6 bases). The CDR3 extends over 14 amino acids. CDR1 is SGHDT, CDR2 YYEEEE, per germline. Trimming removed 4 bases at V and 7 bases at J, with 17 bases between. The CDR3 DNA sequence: TGTGCCAGCAGCCCTATGGGGGCGCAGAGTGAAGCTTTCTTT. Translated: CASSPMGAQSEAFF.

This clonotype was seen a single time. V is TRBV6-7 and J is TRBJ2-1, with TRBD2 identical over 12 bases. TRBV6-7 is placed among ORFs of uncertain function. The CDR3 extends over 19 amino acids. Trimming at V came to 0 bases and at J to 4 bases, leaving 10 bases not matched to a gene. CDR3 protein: CASSYSVLAGGTKYNEQFF. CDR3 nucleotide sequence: TGTGCCAGCAGTTACTCGGTACTAGCGGGGGGCACCAAATACAATGAGCAGTTCTTC.

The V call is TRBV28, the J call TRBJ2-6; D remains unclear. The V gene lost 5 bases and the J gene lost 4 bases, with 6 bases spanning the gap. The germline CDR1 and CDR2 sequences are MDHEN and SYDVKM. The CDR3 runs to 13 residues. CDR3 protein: CASSTWGANVLTF. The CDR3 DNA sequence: TGTGCCAGCAGTACGTGGGGGGCCAACGTCCTGACTTTC.

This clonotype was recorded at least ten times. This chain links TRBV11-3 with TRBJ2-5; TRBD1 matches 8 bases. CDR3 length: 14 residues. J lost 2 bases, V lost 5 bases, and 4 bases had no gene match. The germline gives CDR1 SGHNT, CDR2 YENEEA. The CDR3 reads CASSHRQGQETQYF. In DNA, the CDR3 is TGTGCCAGCAGCCACAGACAGGGGCAAGAGACCCAGTACTTC.